A single sample is the source of the 18 T cell receptor beta chains below, sequenced in a study of human thymus T cells. TCRdb's copy holds only in-frame clones and misses some; the assay was immunoSEQ multiplex PCR. The table shows roughly 54,000 clones, with about 94% occurring only once. Sequencing was performed on blood. The source of these receptors is a boy in the first two years of life with a congenital heart defect but otherwise immunologically healthy.

The CDR3 DNA reads as TGTGCCAGCAGCTTACGGGACTACACAGATACGCAGTATTTT. Encoded protein: CASSLRDYTDTQYF. The V call is TRBV7-9, the J call TRBJ2-3, with 7 bases lining up with TRBD2. Germline V lookup: CDR1 SEHNR, CDR2 FQNEAQ (reference sequence). Germline trimming cut 2 bases from V and 2 bases from J; bases unmatched to any gene: 1. The CDR3 sequence is 14 residues long.

The V gene is TRBV5-6, the J gene TRBJ1-2, with a tentative D call TRBD1 (5 bases). Germline assignment: CDR1 SGHDT and CDR2 YYEEEE. V was cut by 1 base and J by 2 bases, with 9 bases left in between. The CDR3 sequence is 14 residues long. This CDR3 is CASSLYPGNYGYTF. The CDR3 bases are TGTGCCAGCAGCTTGTATCCAGGGAACTATGGCTACACCTTC.

This chain connects TRBV6-1 to TRBJ2-7; perhaps TRBD2 as D (6 bases). V dropped 1 base and J dropped 4 bases, with 14 bases sitting between them. This CDR3 has 15 residues. Germline CDR1 is MNHNS and CDR2 is SASEGT. CDR3 sequence reads: CASSEVGASVYEQYF. For the CDR3, the DNA is TGTGCCAGCAGTGAAGTAGGGGCTAGCGTGTACGAGCAGTACTTC.

The J gene is TRBJ2-1, the V gene TRBV11-2; D is unclear. This CDR3 is 12 amino acids long. Germline CDR1 is SGHAT and CDR2 is FQNNGV. V was clipped by 3 bases and J by 7 bases, with 7 bases between them. The CDR3 spells CASSFMGNEQFF. The CDR3 bases are TGTGCCAGCAGCTTTATGGGGAATGAGCAGTTCTTC.

The chain is built from TRBV9 and TRBJ2-2; D is unresolved. Germline V lookup: CDR1 SGDLS, CDR2 YYNGEE. This CDR3 has 14 residues. Trimming cost V 1 base and J 2 bases, with 6 bases left between them. The CDR3 DNA is TGTGCCAGCAGCGTACGGCTTAACACCGGGGAGCTGTTTTTT. It codes for CASSVRLNTGELFF. The full variable domain, completed using reference TRBV9 and TRBJ2-2, is DSGVTQTPKHLITATGQRVTLRCSPRSGDLSVYWYQQSLDQGLQFLIQYYNGEERAKGNILERFSAQQFPDLHSELNLSSLELGDSALYFCASSVRLNTGELFFGEGSRLTVL.

This rearrangement joins TRBV7-6 to TRBJ2-3; TRBD1 matches 7 bases. This CDR3 is built from 13 residues. V shed 5 bases, J shed 1 base, and the junction held 0 bases outside the gene matches. Per germline, CDR1 SGHVS and CDR2 FNYEAQ. CDR3 in DNA: TGTGCCAGCAGCGGACAGGGCACAGATACGCAGTATTTT. It is translated as CASSGQGTDTQYF.

The CDR3 loop is CASSYSSTTGELFF. In nucleotides, the CDR3 is TGTGCCAGCAGTTACTCTTCGACCACCGGGGAGCTGTTTTTT. J is TRBJ2-2 and V is TRBV6-5; D unclear. This CDR3 is 14 amino acids long. V was trimmed by 0 bases and J by 4 bases, leaving 6 bases between them. The germline V gene has CDR1 MNHEY and CDR2 SVGAGI.

In DNA form, the CDR3 reads TGTGCCAGCAGTTACTTGCAGGGGGGAGGTGGCTACACCTTC. Its translation: CASSYLQGGGGYTF. This chain uses TRBV6-5 with TRBJ1-2; TRBD1 matches 7 bases. The CDR3 totals 14 residues. Germline CDR1 MNHEY, CDR2 SVGAGI. Unmatched junction bases numbered 6, after V lost 1 base and J lost 7 bases.

The chain uses TRBV6-4 and TRBJ2-7; a possible D gene is TRBD1 (6 bases). Germline CDR1 and CDR2: MRHNA and SNTAGT. CDR3 size: 12 residues. V gave up 6 bases and J gave up 0 bases, with 6 bases separating them. The CDR3 spells CASRDSSYEQYF. The CDR3, as DNA: TGTGCCAGCAGGGACAGCTCCTACGAGCAGTACTTC.

The chain combines TRBV5-1 with TRBJ2-1; D is unresolved. The CDR3 consists of 14 residues. Germline V gene data show CDR1 as SGHRS and CDR2 as YFSETQ. The V end lost 1 base, the J end lost 9 bases, and 14 bases lay between the germline ends. This chain's CDR3 is CASSLLFVSGEQFF. The CDR3 DNA sequence: TGCGCCAGCAGCTTGCTGTTCGTTTCGGGTGAGCAGTTCTTC.

V is TRBV7-2 and J is TRBJ1-3, with a tentative D call TRBD1 (5 bases). The CDR3 has 14 residues. Germline-derived CDR1 and CDR2 are SGHTA and FQGNSA. With 5 bases removed from V and 8 bases from J, the gap between germline ends came to 16 bases. The CDR3 reads CASSPLLGPDTIYF. As DNA, the CDR3 is TGTGCCAGCAGCCCCCTCTTGGGGCCAGACACCATATATTTT.

The chain employs TRBV6-6 and TRBJ2-1; 7 bases are a match to TRBD1. There are 14 residues in the CDR3. Germline lookup yields CDR1 MNHNY and CDR2 SVGAGI (reference sequence). V lost 7 bases to trimming and J lost 2 bases; unmatched junction nucleotides: 5. The DNA of the CDR3 is TGTGCCAGCAAAGGACAGGATCCCTACAATGAGCAGTTCTTC. Translating it yields CASKGQDPYNEQFF.

The chain recombines TRBV9 with TRBJ2-1; perhaps TRBD2 as D (6 bases). The V end lost 2 bases, the J end lost 4 bases, and 10 bases lay between the germline ends. The CDR3 contains 14 residues. Germline CDR1 SGDLS, CDR2 YYNGEE. The CDR3, as DNA: TGTGCCAGCAGCGTGGGAGCGGGTTACAATGAGCAGTTCTTC. This translates into CASSVGAGYNEQFF.

This chain links TRBV2 with TRBJ2-2; D is possibly TRBD2 (6 bases). Germline V CDR1 and CDR2: SNHLY, FYNNEI. V lost 5 bases, J lost 3 bases, and 13 bases lay in between. CDR3 length: 15 residues. The CDR3 reads CASSSTSADTGELFF. CDR3 coding DNA: TGTGCCAGCAGTTCGACTAGTGCGGACACCGGGGAGCTGTTTTTT.

CDR3 sequence (DNA): TGTGCCAGCAGCCAAAAGCGGACAGGGGGCGCAGATACGCAGTATTTT. Its translation is CASSQKRTGGADTQYF. The chain joins TRBV7-2 to TRBJ2-3; the match to TRBD1 covers 11 bases. V lost 5 bases and J lost 4; bases outside the gene matches: 8. The CDR3 sequence is 16 residues long. CDR1 is SGHTA, CDR2 FQGNSA, per germline.

The chain is built from TRBV5-6 and TRBJ2-1; D may be TRBD1 (7 bases). CDR1 and CDR2 from the germline V gene are SGHDT and YYEEEE. The CDR3 spans 15 residues. Trimming removed 0 bases from V and 4 bases from J, with 11 bases in between. In nucleotides, the CDR3 is TGTGCCAGCAGCTTGGGGAGGGGGCGATACAATGAGCAGTTCTTC. Amino acid sequence: CASSLGRGRYNEQFF.

The chain recombines TRBV7-4 with TRBJ2-7, with D unclear. CDR1 is SGHVT and CDR2 is SQSDAQ in the germline V gene. Trimming left V 3 bases short and J 2 bases short, with 8 bases between. The CDR3 spans 13 residues. DNA for the CDR3: TGTGCCAGCAGCTTGTGGCAGCCCTACGAGCAGTACTTC. Amino acid sequence: CASSLWQPYEQYF.

V and J are TRBV7-2 and TRBJ2-3, with 10 bases that match TRBD1. Germline lookup yields CDR1 SGHTA and CDR2 FQGNSA. Trimming at V came to 3 bases and at J to 2 bases, leaving 11 bases not matched to a gene. This CDR3 contains 18 residues. The CDR3 is CASSFRRRQGADTDTQYF. The CDR3 coding sequence is TGTGCCAGCAGCTTTAGACGTAGACAGGGGGCAGACACAGATACGCAGTATTTT.